This T cell receptor (beta chain) was retrieved from a study of T cell responses to AZD1222 COVID-19 vaccine. This CDR3 spans 15 amino acids. V lost 1 base to trimming and J lost 7 bases; unmatched junction nucleotides: 8. The germline CDR1 and CDR2 sequences are SGHTA and FQGNSA. This table comes from immunoSEQ multiplex PCR, and its TCRdb copy is limited to in-frame clones, with some not included. The sample lists more than 140,000 clones; 70% to 90% were seen once. The sequencing used peripheral blood, collected on day 0 of AZD1222 vaccination. The rearrangement joins TRBV7-2 to TRBJ1-2; 8 bases fit TRBD1. This sequence originates from an adult in good health. This chain's CDR3 is CASSLEVTGVFGYTF. The CDR3 coding sequence is TGTGCCAGCAGCTTAGAAGTGACAGGGGTGTTTGGCTACACCTTC.